A selection of T cell receptor beta chains follows, all from one sample in a study of T cell changes during pregnancy in multiple sclerosis. Data came from immunoSEQ multiplex PCR; TCRdb stores just in-frame clones and leaves some out. The sample lists tens of thousands of clones; roughly 90% were seen once. The sequencing here drew on CD4+ T cells from peripheral blood mononuclear cells, taken in the third trimester of pregnancy. These receptors were collected from a female donor in good health, enrolled as a control in a pregnancy study. CDR3s include the opening cysteine and the closing phenylalanine or tryptophan. D genes are given only for firm matches.

d_call	v_call	j_call	cdr3_aa
TRBD1	TRBV30	TRBJ1-5	CAWSGGAMTGGGQPQHF
-	TRBV4-2	TRBJ1-1	CASSQPRSMNTEAFF
-	TRBV29-1	TRBJ2-2	CSVSQGPNTGELFF
-	TRBV18	TRBJ1-4	CASSPRGSPNEKLFF
TRBD1	TRBV19	TRBJ1-2	CASSPWGTGGSYGYTF
-	TRBV5-1	TRBJ1-3	CASSQSDTGNTIYF
-	TRBV7-9	TRBJ1-1	CASSFRVMSSTEAFF
TRBD1	TRBV7-9	TRBJ1-1	CASSPRQGGTEAFF
-	TRBV7-8	TRBJ1-3	CASSLGLPGSGNTIYF
TRBD2	TRBV5-1	TRBJ2-3	CASSGSSGGAVGTQYF
-	TRBV11-2	TRBJ1-3	CASSLGTLSSGNTIYF
-	TRBV12-5	TRBJ2-4	CASGLVPPGHKNIQYF
-	TRBV18	TRBJ1-2	CASSPVTVNGYTF
TRBD1	TRBV19	TRBJ1-2	CASSSPRRGASYGYTF
-	TRBV6-1	TRBJ1-2	CASSEGGGGDGVYGYTF
-	TRBV7-9	TRBJ2-7	CASSLGASSYEQYF
TRBD1	TRBV9	TRBJ2-1	CASSVFEQGASYNEQFF
-	TRBV5-1	TRBJ2-2	CASSSTTGNTGELFF
TRBD1	TRBV2	TRBJ1-5	CASSVDRAQPQHF
TRBD1	TRBV7-2	TRBJ1-2	CASSHRDRRSYGYTF
-	TRBV6-1	TRBJ1-1	CASSELTQNTEAFF
TRBD1	TRBV2	TRBJ2-3	CASRNRDRGTDTQYF
TRBD2	TRBV5-1	TRBJ2-7	CASSLEGRGGYF
-	TRBV5-5	TRBJ2-2	CASSLLTTLNTGELFF
TRBD2	TRBV19	TRBJ2-3	CASSLTSGDTDTQYF
TRBD1	TRBV5-6	TRBJ2-7	CASDGGQGTYEQYF
TRBD1	TRBV5-1	TRBJ1-4	CASSLTGGSEKLFF
-	TRBV2	TRBJ1-2	CASSAGSAGYTF
TRBD1	TRBV6-1	TRBJ1-5	CASWGQPYSNQPQHF
TRBD1	TRBV18	TRBJ2-7	CASSPPGTGAHEQYF
-	TRBV5-6	TRBJ1-6	CASSLAEDSPLHF
TRBD1	TRBV19	TRBJ1-2	CATGQGMAHGYTF
-	TRBV11-2	TRBJ2-2	CASSLELVAGELFF
-	TRBV4-2	TRBJ1-2	CASSQVVRDYGYTF
TRBD1	TRBV7-2	TRBJ1-2	CASSATLAGGGYTF
-	TRBV7-2	TRBJ1-2	CASSLSRQGSGYTF
TRBD2	TRBV7-2	TRBJ2-4	CASSSLGTSGSKNIQYF
TRBD2	TRBV11-2	TRBJ2-5	CASRGLAGGPWETQYF
TRBD1	TRBV2	TRBJ1-2	CASSEAQGVRWVGYTF
-	TRBV7-3	TRBJ2-7	CASSLMVGGTYEQYF
-	TRBV5-1	TRBJ2-7	CASSTQVTNEQYF
-	TRBV19	TRBJ1-5	CASSTTGNQPQHF
-	TRBV6-5	TRBJ1-1	CASSYFVPGGRTEAFF
-	TRBV6-5	TRBJ2-5	CASSYDPRGAQYF
TRBD1	TRBV19	TRBJ2-4	CASSASRQGRNIQYF
TRBD1	TRBV5-1	TRBJ2-7	CASSSIQGASYEQYF